This T cell receptor beta chain comes out of a study of T cell responses to AZD1222 COVID-19 vaccine. The study, taken as a whole, reports: In all cases, repertoires were sampled only after the peak T cell response. Donors were chiefly white British, with a greater number of females, and clonal diversity was perhaps underestimated.

Turning to this clone: Its antigen is unidentified.

Method: immunoSEQ multiplex PCR; TCRdb's copy keeps in-frame clones and lacks some. The sample includes 85,000 to 120,000 clones, 85% to 90% seen only once; the top ten take about 4.9%. V lost 7 bases and J 0 bases, leaving 9 bases between the germline ends. The CDR3 sequence is 14 residues long. Germline V gene data show CDR1 as MDHEN and CDR2 as SYDVKM. This rearrangement joins TRBV28 to TRBJ2-2; maybe TRBD2 (6 bases). The origin of this receptor is an adult in good health. The sequencing here drew on peripheral blood, taken on day 0 of AZD1222 vaccination. CDR3 sequence: CASKGGTNTGELFF. The CDR3 nucleotides read TGTGCCAGCAAGGGCGGGACGAACACCGGGGAGCTGTTTTTT. The whole variable domain, remainder taken from reference TRBV28 and TRBJ2-2, is DVKVTQSSRYLVKRTGEKVFLECVQDMDHENMFWYRQDPGLGLRLIYFSYDVKMKEKGDIPEGYSVSREKKERFSLILESASTNQTSMYLCASKGGTNTGELFFGEGSRLTVL.